These 24 T cell receptor beta chains originate from one sample sequenced in a study of blood T cell repertoires in COVID-19. TCRdb's table, derived via immunoSEQ multiplex PCR, lists solely in-frame clones and lacks some. The table records tens of thousands of clones, about 86% of them present only once. The sequenced material came from peripheral blood. These receptors originate from an elderly woman in a cohort sampled during active or convalescent COVID-19.

V and J are TRBV2 and TRBJ2-5; D possibly corresponds to TRBD1 (5 bases). The CDR3 spans 15 residues. Between the trimmed V and J ends, which lost 3 bases and 5 bases, there was a span of 16 bases. Germline assignment: CDR1 SNHLY and CDR2 FYNNEI. This CDR3 is CASSDPGISRETQYF. For the CDR3, the DNA is TGTGCCAGCAGTGATCCAGGGATTAGTAGGGAGACCCAGTACTTC.

V usage is TRBV10-3 and J usage is TRBJ1-1; 8 bases match TRBD1. Trimming cost V 6 bases and J 7 bases; bases outside gene matches: 10. This CDR3 has 14 residues. The germline CDR1 and CDR2 sequences are ENHRY and SYGVKD. The CDR3: CAISFGQGGGEAFF. CDR3 sequence (DNA): TGTGCCATCAGCTTCGGACAGGGAGGGGGTGAAGCTTTCTTT.

Written as DNA, the CDR3 is TGTGCCAGCAGAGGTCTGACGGGAGGCTCCTACAATGAGCAGTTCTTC. Its protein product is CASRGLTGGSYNEQFF. The chain has TRBV6-6 and TRBJ2-1, with 7 bases lining up with TRBD2. The CDR3 has 16 amino acids. Germline lookup yields CDR1 MNHNY and CDR2 SVGAGI (reference sequence). The V and J ends lost 6 bases and 0 bases, in that order; junction bases with no gene match: 8.

The V gene is TRBV11-2, the J gene TRBJ2-1; D not certain. In germline, CDR1 is SGHAT, CDR2 FQNNGV. This CDR3 region has 15 residues. The germline V and J ends were trimmed by 1 base and 0 bases, with 7 bases remaining between them. DNA for the CDR3: TGTGCCAGCAGCTTAGGGGCGAGCTCCTACAATGAGCAGTTCTTC. Its translation: CASSLGASSYNEQFF.

The CDR3 region is CASSQLVQETQYF. Written as DNA, the CDR3 is TGTGCCAGCAGCCAACTAGTCCAAGAGACCCAGTACTTC. The rearrangement links TRBV6-5 to TRBJ2-5; D perhaps matches TRBD2 (5 bases). Germline CDR1 MNHEY, CDR2 SVGAGI. Trimming took 6 bases from V and 1 from J, leaving 9 bases between them. This CDR3 spans 13 amino acids.

The chain is built from TRBV11-2 and TRBJ1-6; D not certain. Germline lookup yields CDR1 SGHAT and CDR2 FQNNGV. This CDR3 region has 12 residues. V lost 4 bases and J 9 bases, leaving 7 bases between the germline ends. The CDR3 DNA reads TGTGCCAGCAGCTCACGCAGTTCACCCCTCCACTTT. Translated, it gives CASSSRSSPLHF.

The J gene is TRBJ2-1, the V gene TRBV5-1; 8 bases fit TRBD2. The CDR3 loop spans 15 amino acids. J was trimmed by 7 bases and V by 1 base; bases with no gene match: 7. The germline V gene has CDR1 SGHRS and CDR2 YFSETQ. The CDR3 loop reads CASSLLAGPENEQFF. CDR3 sequence (DNA): TGCGCCAGCAGCTTGCTAGCGGGCCCAGAGAATGAGCAGTTCTTC.

The rearrangement links TRBV5-4 to TRBJ1-1; possibly TRBD1 for D (5 bases). The germline gives CDR1 SGHNT, CDR2 YYREEE (reference sequence). V lost 0 bases to trimming and J lost 5 bases, with 11 bases between them. The CDR3 runs 14 residues. The CDR3, as DNA: TGTGCCAGCAGCTTGGGGGGCGGAAGAACTGAAGCTTTCTTT. It yields the protein CASSLGGGRTEAFF.

This chain joins TRBV5-1 and TRBJ1-4; 10 bases map to TRBD1. V was clipped by 3 bases and J by 12 bases; unmatched bases: 8. The CDR3 length is 14 residues. In germline, CDR1 is SGHRS, CDR2 YFSETQ. CDR3 region: CASSWGQGTGELFF. The CDR3 nucleotides are TGCGCCAGCAGCTGGGGACAGGGGACCGGGGAACTGTTTTTT.

The V call is TRBV18, the J call TRBJ2-7; 10 bases line up with TRBD2. The germline gives CDR1 KGHSH, CDR2 LQKENI. V lost 6 bases, J lost 2 bases, and 7 bases stayed unmatched. The CDR3 loop spans 15 amino acids. The DNA for the CDR3 is TGTGCCAGCTCCCCGGGGACTAGCGCTACCTACGAGCAGTACGTC. Amino acid sequence: CASSPGTSATYEQYV.

V and J are TRBV5-1 and TRBJ1-5; unclear D gene. Germline V gene lookup returns CDR1 SGHRS and CDR2 YFSETQ. The V gene lost 2 bases and the J gene lost 4 bases, with 13 bases spanning the gap. The CDR3 contains 15 residues. The CDR3 DNA is TGCGCCAGCAGCTTATCGTCGGGAGCGAATCAGCCCCAGCATTTT. Encoded protein: CASSLSSGANQPQHF.

The J gene is TRBJ2-2, the V gene TRBV19; TRBD2 might be the D (7 bases). This CDR3 spans 18 amino acids. Germline V gene data show CDR1 as LNHDA and CDR2 as SQIVND (reference sequence). V lost 7 bases and J 5 bases, leaving 26 bases between the germline ends. CDR3 residues: CASIGPWGGISRTGELFF. Written as DNA, the CDR3 is TGTGCCAGTATAGGCCCCTGGGGGGGCATATCGAGGACCGGGGAGCTGTTTTTT.

V and J are TRBV7-2 and TRBJ1-5; D possibly corresponds to TRBD1 (5 bases). Germline lookup yields CDR1 SGHTA and CDR2 FQGNSA. V lost 1 base to trimming and J lost 7 bases, with 8 bases between them. The CDR3 runs to 13 residues. CDR3 in amino acids: CASSLEGYQPQHF. The CDR3 region has the DNA TGTGCCAGCAGCTTAGAGGGGTACCAGCCCCAGCATTTT.

The rearrangement joins TRBV6-2 or TRBV6-3 to TRBJ1-1; D is possibly TRBD1 (6 bases). Germline V gene data show CDR1 as MNHEY and CDR2 as SVGEGT. With 5 bases removed from V and 1 base from J, the gap between germline ends came to 14 bases. CDR3 length: 15 amino acids. The CDR3 spells CASSIQGYTNTEAFF. The CDR3 region has the DNA TGTGCCAGCAGTATACAGGGTTATACGAACACTGAAGCTTTCTTT.

The gene calls are TRBV29-1 and TRBJ1-1; D may be TRBD1 (5 bases). CDR1 is SQVTM, CDR2 ANQGSEA, per germline. The CDR3 covers 14 residues. Trimming cost V 6 bases and J 2 bases, with 16 bases left between them. CDR3 DNA: TGCAGCGTCATCGGAGCGGGGCAAAACACTGAAGCTTTCTTT. It translates to CSVIGAGQNTEAFF.

To note about this clone: A junction end diverges from the germline sequence, so it may reflect a read error. This chain connects TRBV7-8 to TRBJ1-1, with D maybe TRBD1 (6 bases). CDR1 is SGHVS, CDR2 FQNEAQ, per germline. The CDR3 sequence is 12 residues long. CDR3: CASSLGSATGEF. The CDR3 nucleotides are TGTGCCAGCAGCTTAGGCTCCGCGACAGGAGAATTT.

The genes are TRBV4-1 and TRBJ1-2; possible D gene TRBD1, 6 bases. V shed 0 bases and J shed 4 bases, with 15 bases lying between them. This CDR3 has 16 amino acids. Germline V gene sequence: CDR1 MGHRA, CDR2 YSYEKL. The CDR3 sequence is CASSQESTGQAYGYTF. The CDR3 nucleotides read TGCGCCAGCAGCCAAGAATCAACAGGGCAGGCCTATGGCTACACCTTC.

The chain uses TRBV28 and TRBJ2-1; 8 positions match TRBD2. Trimming took 7 bases from V and 4 from J; bases not matched to a gene: 9. The CDR3 totals 15 residues. CDR1 is MDHEN, CDR2 SYDVKM, per germline. The CDR3 sequence is CASIGSGGRYNEQFF. The CDR3 nucleotides read TGTGCCAGCATTGGGTCGGGGGGGAGGTACAATGAGCAGTTCTTC. Using reference TRBV28 and TRBJ2-1 for the parts outside the CDR3, the full variable domain is DVKVTQSSRYLVKRTGEKVFLECVQDMDHENMFWYRQDPGLGLRLIYFSYDVKMKEKGDIPEGYSVSREKKERFSLILESASTNQTSMYLCASIGSGGRYNEQFFGPGTRLTVL.

This clone occurred once. The chain couples TRBV24-1 to TRBJ2-7; D is ambiguous. Trimming shortened V by 4 bases and J by 7 bases, and 13 bases separated the two germline ends. Germline V gene data show CDR1 as KGHDR and CDR2 as SFDVKD. The CDR3 contains 13 residues. DNA for the CDR3: TGTGCCACCAGTGAGGGCCCCACCTGGGAGCAGTACTTC. This translates into CATSEGPTWEQYF.

The V and J genes are TRBV5-1 and TRBJ2-1; tentative D call: TRBD2 (6 bases). This CDR3 is 15 amino acids long. The V and J ends lost 2 bases and 8 bases respectively, with 17 bases between them. CDR1 and CDR2 from the germline V gene are SGHRS and YFSETQ. CDR3 amino acids: CASSFISGAGDEQFF. CDR3 coding DNA: TGCGCCAGCAGCTTCATTTCGGGAGCCGGGGATGAGCAGTTCTTC.

CDR3 nucleotides: TGTGCCAGCAGTTTAGGGACAGGATACAATCAGCCCCAGCATTTT. Amino acid sequence: CASSLGTGYNQPQHF. The chain carries TRBV28 and TRBJ1-5; 8 bases agree with TRBD1. With V trimmed by 2 bases and J by 3 bases, 3 bases remained unmatched. The CDR3 sequence is 15 residues long. The germline CDR1 and CDR2 sequences are MDHEN and SYDVKM.

The chain links TRBV7-8 to TRBJ2-7, with 11 bases identical to TRBD2. The length of the CDR3 is 15 residues. Germline CDR1 and CDR2: SGHVS and FQNEAQ. The junction had 1 base not matched to a gene; V was cut back by 3 bases and J by 0 bases. The CDR3 DNA reads as TGTGCCAGCAGCTTGGGGACTAGCGGCTCCTACGAGCAGTACTTC. Its protein is CASSLGTSGSYEQYF.

V is TRBV5-5 and J is TRBJ2-1; 13 nucleotides align to TRBD2. The CDR3 is made up of 16 amino acids. The V and J ends lost 1 base and 7 bases, in that order; junction bases with no gene match: 5. Germline V CDR1 and CDR2: SGHKS, YYEKEE (reference sequence). CDR3 nucleotide sequence: TGTGCCAGCAGCTTGTTTAGGACTAGCGGGAGTAATGAGCAGTTCTTC. As protein: CASSLFRTSGSNEQFF.

This sequence joins TRBV28 and TRBJ2-2; D is perhaps TRBD1 (5 bases). Trimming stripped 3 bases from V and 0 bases from J, with 11 bases between. Germline values: CDR1 MDHEN, CDR2 SYDVKM. CDR3 length: 16 amino acids. The CDR3 DNA is TGTGCCAGCAGTTTGGCAGGGATCGCGAACACCGGGGAGCTGTTTTTT. Translated: CASSLAGIANTGELFF.